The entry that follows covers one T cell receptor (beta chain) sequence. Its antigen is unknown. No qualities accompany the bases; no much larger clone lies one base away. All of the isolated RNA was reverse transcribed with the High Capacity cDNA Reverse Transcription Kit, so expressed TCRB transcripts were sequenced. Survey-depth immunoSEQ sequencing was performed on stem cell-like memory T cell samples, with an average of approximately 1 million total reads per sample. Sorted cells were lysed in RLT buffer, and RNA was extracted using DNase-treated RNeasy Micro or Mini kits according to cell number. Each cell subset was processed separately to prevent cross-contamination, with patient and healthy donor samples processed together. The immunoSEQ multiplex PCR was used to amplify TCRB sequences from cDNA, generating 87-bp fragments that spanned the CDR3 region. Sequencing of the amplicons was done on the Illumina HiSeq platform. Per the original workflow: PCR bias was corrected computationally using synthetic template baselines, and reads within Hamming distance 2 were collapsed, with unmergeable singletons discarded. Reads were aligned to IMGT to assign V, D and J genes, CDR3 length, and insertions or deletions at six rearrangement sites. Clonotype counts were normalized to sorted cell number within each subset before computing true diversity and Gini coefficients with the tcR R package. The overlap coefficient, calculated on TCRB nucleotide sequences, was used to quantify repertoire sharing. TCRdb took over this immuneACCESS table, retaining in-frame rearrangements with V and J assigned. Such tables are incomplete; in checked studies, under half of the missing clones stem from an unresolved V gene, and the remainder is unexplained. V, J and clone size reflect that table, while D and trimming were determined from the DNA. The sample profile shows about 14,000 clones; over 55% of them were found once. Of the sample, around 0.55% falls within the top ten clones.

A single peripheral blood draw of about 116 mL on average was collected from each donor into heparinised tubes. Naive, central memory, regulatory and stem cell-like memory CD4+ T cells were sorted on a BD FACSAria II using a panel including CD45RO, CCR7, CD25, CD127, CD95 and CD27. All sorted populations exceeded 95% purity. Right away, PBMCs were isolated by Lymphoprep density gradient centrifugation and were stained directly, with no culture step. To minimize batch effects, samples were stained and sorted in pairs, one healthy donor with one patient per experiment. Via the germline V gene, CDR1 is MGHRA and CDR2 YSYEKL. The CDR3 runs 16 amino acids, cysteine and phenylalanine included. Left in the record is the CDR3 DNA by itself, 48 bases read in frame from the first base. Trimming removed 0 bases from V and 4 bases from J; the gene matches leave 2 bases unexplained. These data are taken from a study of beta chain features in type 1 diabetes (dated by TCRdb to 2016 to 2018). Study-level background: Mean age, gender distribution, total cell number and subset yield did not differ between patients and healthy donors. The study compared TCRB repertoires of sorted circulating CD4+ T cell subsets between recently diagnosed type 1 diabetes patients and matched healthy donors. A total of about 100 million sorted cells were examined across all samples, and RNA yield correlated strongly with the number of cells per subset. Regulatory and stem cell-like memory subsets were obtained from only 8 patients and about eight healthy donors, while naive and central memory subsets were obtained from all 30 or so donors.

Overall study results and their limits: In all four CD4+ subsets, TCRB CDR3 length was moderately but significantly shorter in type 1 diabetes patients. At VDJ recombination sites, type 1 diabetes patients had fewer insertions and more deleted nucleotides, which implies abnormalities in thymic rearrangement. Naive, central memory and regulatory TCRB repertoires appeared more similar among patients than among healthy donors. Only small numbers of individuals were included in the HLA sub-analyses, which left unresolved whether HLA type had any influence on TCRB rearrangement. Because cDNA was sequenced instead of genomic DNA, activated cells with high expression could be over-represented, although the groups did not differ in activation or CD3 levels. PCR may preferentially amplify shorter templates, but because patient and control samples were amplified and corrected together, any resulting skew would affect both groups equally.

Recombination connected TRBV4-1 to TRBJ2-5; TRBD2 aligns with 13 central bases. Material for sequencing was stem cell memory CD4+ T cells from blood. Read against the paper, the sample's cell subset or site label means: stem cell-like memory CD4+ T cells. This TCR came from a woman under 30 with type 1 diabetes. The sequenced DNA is TGCGCCAGCAGCCAAGACCGACTAGCGGGAGGAGAGACCCAGTACTTC. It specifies CASSQDRLAGGETQYF.